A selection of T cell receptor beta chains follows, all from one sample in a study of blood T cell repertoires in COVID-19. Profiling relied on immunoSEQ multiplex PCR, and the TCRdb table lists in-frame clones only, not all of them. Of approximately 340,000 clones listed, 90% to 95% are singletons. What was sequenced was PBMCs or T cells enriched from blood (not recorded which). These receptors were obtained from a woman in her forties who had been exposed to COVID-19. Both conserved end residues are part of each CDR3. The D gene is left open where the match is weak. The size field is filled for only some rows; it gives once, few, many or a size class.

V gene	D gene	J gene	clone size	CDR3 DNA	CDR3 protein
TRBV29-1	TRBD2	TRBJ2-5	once	TGCAGCGTTGGGACTAGGGAGACCCAGTACTTC	CSVGTRETQYF
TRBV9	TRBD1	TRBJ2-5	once	TGTGCCAGCAGCGTAGGTGTTACAGGGGGCCTGGAGACCCAGTACTTC	CASSVGVTGGLETQYF
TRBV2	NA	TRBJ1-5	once	TGTGCCAGCAGTGTCCAGGGTCGCAATCAGCCCCAGCATTTT	CASSVQGRNQPQHF
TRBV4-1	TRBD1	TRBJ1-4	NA	TGCGCCAGCAGCCAAGAAAATTCGGGACAGGGTAGACCAGAACGGGAAAAACTGTTTTTT	CASSQENSGQGRPEREKLFF
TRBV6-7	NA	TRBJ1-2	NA	TGTGCCAGCAGTTACCACCCTTACCCCGCGGCGAACTATGGCTACACCTTC	CASSYHPYPAANYGYTF
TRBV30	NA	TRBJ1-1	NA	TGTGCCTGGAATGATGGGCTGAACACTGAAGCTTTCTTT	CAWNDGLNTEAFF
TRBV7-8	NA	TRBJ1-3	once	TGTGCCAGCAGCCAAGGGACAGGAAACACCATATATTTT	CASSQGTGNTIYF
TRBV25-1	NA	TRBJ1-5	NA	TGTGCCAGCAGTGAATATCGGGGGCCCCAGCATTTT	CASSEYRGPQHF
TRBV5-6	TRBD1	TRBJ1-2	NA	TGTGCCAGCAGCTTGGCGCAGGGGGCCTATGGCTACACCTTC	CASSLAQGAYGYTF
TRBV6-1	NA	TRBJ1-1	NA	TGTGCCAGCAGTGAAGTCCTAAACACTGAAGCTTTCTTT	CASSEVLNTEAFF
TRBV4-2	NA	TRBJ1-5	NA	TGTGCCAGCAGCCAAGAGGCGGGGGGGTCAAATCAGCCCCAGCATTTT	CASSQEAGGSNQPQHF
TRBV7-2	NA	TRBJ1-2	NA	TGTGCCAGCAGCTTAGACAGGATCTATGGCTACACCTTC	CASSLDRIYGYTF
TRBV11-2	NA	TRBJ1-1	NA	TGTGCCAGCAGCTTAGATCTTGACAGGTTGAGTGAAGCTTTCTTT	CASSLDLDRLSEAFF
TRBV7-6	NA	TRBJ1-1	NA	TGTGCCAGCAGCTTAGTACCCGGGTTGAACACTGAAGCTTTCTTT	CASSLVPGLNTEAFF
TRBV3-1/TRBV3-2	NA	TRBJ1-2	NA	TGTGCCAGCAGCCAACAAACAGGGCTCTATGGCTACACCTTC	CASSQQTGLYGYTF
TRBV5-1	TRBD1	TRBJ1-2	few	TGCGCCAGCAGTCGGGACAGCACCTATGGCTACACCTTC	CASSRDSTYGYTF
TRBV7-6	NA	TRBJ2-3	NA	TGTGCCAGCAGCTTAGGGCCCTTGGGGGGAGGAAGCACAGATACGCAGTATTTT	CASSLGPLGGGSTDTQYF